Below are 11 T cell receptor beta chains sequenced from a single sample in a study of siplizumab effects on memory and regulatory T cells. Measured with immunoSEQ multiplex PCR; TCRdb has only the in-frame clones, and not every one. The sample lists around 100,000 clones, 75% to 95% occurring once. The sample comprised CD4+ T cells sorted from blood. The source of these receptors is a human donor in good health.

On this clone: This likely comes from a read error, as the CDR3 has no conserved phenylalanine or tryptophan at its end. The chain joins TRBV5-1 to TRBJ2-7; D might be TRBD1 (5 bases). This CDR3 is 12 amino acids long. Germline CDR1 SGHRS, CDR2 YFSETQ. V was trimmed by 1 base and J by 5 bases, leaving 7 bases between them. The CDR3 DNA follows: TGCGCCAGCAGCTTGCTCAGGGACGAGCAGTACCTC. Protein: CASSLLRDEQYL.

The CDR3 loop reads CASSPQGNEQFF. CDR3 sequence (DNA): TGCGCCAGCAGCCCACAGGGGAATGAGCAGTTCTTC. The J gene is TRBJ2-1, the V gene TRBV4-1; 7 nucleotides line up with TRBD1. Germline V CDR1 and CDR2: MGHRA, YSYEKL. CDR3 length: 12 residues. V dropped 4 bases and J dropped 7; count of bases not matched to a gene: 1.

The CDR3 nucleotides are TGTGCCAGCCTTAGGGCGCCGCGGACTGAAGCTTTCTTT. Residues: CASLRAPRTEAFF. V usage is TRBV11-2 and J usage is TRBJ1-1; D uncertain. The CDR3 runs to 13 residues. V dropped 8 bases and J dropped 5 bases, with 15 bases sitting between them. Germline CDR1 and CDR2: SGHAT and FQNNGV.

The chain links TRBV11-2 to TRBJ2-5; 9 nucleotides agree with TRBD2. This CDR3 is built from 18 residues. V trimming: 5 bases; J trimming: 6 bases; junction bases outside the gene matches: 19. Germline V CDR1 and CDR2: SGHAT, FQNNGV. The CDR3 loop is CASSPGEGGGASLKTQYF. The DNA for the CDR3 is TGTGCCAGCAGCCCCGGGGAAGGCGGGGGGGCCTCATTGAAGACCCAGTACTTC. Filled out from reference TRBV11-2 and TRBJ2-5, the complete variable domain reads EAGVAQSPRYKIIEKRQSVAFWCNPISGHATLYWYQQILGQGPKLLIQFQNNGVVDDSQLPKDRFSAERLKGVDSTLKIQPAKLEDSAVYLCASSPGEGGGASLKTQYFGPGTRLLVL.

The CDR3 is CASSQQGTDTQYF. The CDR3 DNA reads TGCGCCAGCAGTCAACAAGGCACAGATACGCAGTATTTT. The V call is TRBV10-2, the J call TRBJ2-3; D remains ambiguous. V lost 5 bases to trimming and J lost 1 base, with 7 bases between them. Germline V gives CDR1 WSHSY, CDR2 SAAADI. This CDR3 comprises 13 residues.

As DNA, the CDR3 is TGTGCCAGCAGCTGGATTTTAGGAGGTTGGGATGAGCAGTTCTTC. Protein sequence: CASSWILGGWDEQFF. This sequence joins TRBV7-3 and TRBJ2-1, with a weak D call TRBD2 (5 bases). The CDR3 spans 15 residues. V was trimmed by 4 bases and J by 8 bases, leaving 18 bases between them. Germline values: CDR1 SGHTA, CDR2 FQGTGA.

This sequence joins TRBV7-9 and TRBJ2-5; D may be TRBD1 (5 bases). Germline loops: CDR1 SEHNR, CDR2 FQNEAQ (reference sequence). The CDR3 consists of 13 residues. Trimming pared 5 bases from V and 5 bases from J, leaving 12 bases between. The CDR3 is CASSLSKGETQYF. In DNA form, the CDR3 reads TGTGCCAGCAGCCTTAGTAAGGGGGAGACCCAGTACTTC.

The chain carries TRBV19 and TRBJ1-5; D unclear. The germline CDR1 and CDR2 sequences are LNHDA and SQIVND (reference sequence). The ends were cut back, 7 bases at V and 2 bases at J, with 12 bases in the middle. The CDR3 has 14 residues. The CDR3 loop reads CASIDVPGNQPQHF. CDR3 nucleotide sequence: TGTGCCAGTATCGACGTCCCGGGCAATCAGCCCCAGCATTTT.

This clone has just one count. The chain employs TRBV6-1 and TRBJ1-4; no clear D. V lost 3 bases and J 7 bases, leaving 12 bases between the germline ends. The CDR3 is 14 amino acids. Germline CDR1 and CDR2: MNHNS and SASEGT. In DNA form, the CDR3 reads TGTGCCAGCAGTGAGACGCCATTTGGTGAAAAACTGTTTTTT. Amino acid sequence: CASSETPFGEKLFF.

The CDR3 bases are TGCGCCAGCAGTCAAGGCGGGGGGTACACAGATACGCAGTATTTT. Its protein product is CASSQGGGYTDTQYF. The rearrangement uses TRBV23-1 and TRBJ2-3; 8 bases are shared with TRBD2. TRBV23-1 is an ORF for which the function is uncertain. The CDR3 length is 15 residues. The V and J ends lost 2 bases and 2 bases, in that order; junction bases with no gene match: 3.

This clone has just one count. The chain has TRBV6-5 and TRBJ1-2; 9 bases align to TRBD1. The CDR3 has 14 amino acids. The J segment lost 5 bases and the V segment lost 6 bases, leaving 7 bases of the junction unmatched. CDR1 and CDR2 (germline): MNHEY, SVGAGI. CDR3 sequence (DNA): TGTGCCAGCAGAACAGGGGGCGGGCTTTATGGCTACACCTTC. This sequence encodes CASRTGGGLYGYTF.